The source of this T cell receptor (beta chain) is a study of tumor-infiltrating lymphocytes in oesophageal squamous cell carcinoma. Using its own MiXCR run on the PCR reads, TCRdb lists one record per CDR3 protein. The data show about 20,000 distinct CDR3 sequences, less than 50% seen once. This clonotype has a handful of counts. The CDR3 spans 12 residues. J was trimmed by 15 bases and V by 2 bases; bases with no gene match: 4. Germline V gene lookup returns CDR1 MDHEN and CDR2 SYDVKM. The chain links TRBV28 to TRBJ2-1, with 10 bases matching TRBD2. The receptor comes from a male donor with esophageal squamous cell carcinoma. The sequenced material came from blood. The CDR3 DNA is TGTGCCAGCAGTTTAACTAGCGGGACCTTGTTCTTC. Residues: CASSLTSGTLFF.